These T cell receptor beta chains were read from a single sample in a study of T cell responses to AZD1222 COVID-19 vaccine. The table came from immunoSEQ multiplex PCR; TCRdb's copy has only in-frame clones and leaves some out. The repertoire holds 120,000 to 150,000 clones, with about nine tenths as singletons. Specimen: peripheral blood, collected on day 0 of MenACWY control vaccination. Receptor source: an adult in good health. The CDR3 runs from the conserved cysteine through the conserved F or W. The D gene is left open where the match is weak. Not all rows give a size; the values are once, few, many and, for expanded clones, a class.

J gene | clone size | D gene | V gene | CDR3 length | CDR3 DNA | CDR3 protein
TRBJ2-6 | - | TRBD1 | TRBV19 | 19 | TGTGCCAGTAGTATAGCAGCCGGGACAGCAAGCTCTGGGGCCAACGTCCTGACTTTC | CASSIAAGTASSGANVLTF
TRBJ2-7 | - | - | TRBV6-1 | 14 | TGTGCCAGCAGTGAAGTTGACGTGGATTACGAGCAGTACTTC | CASSEVDVDYEQYF
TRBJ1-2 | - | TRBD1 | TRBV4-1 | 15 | TGCGCCAGCAGTCTGGGACAGGCCAGCCTCTATGGCTACACCTTC | CASSLGQASLYGYTF
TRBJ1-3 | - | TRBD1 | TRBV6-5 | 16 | TGTGCCAGCAGTTACGGGACAGGAAACTCTGGAAACACCATATATTTT | CASSYGTGNSGNTIYF
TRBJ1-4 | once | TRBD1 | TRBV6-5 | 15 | TGTGCCAGCAGTCCGACAGGGGCCGGGAATGAAAAACTGTTTTTT | CASSPTGAGNEKLFF
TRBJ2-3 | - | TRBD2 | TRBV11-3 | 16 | TGTGCCAGCAGCTTAGATTACGGGGGGTACACAGATACGCAGTATTTT | CASSLDYGGYTDTQYF
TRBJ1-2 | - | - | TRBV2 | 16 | TGTGCCAGCAGTAAGGCGTCGGGACCTCGGGACTATGGCTACACCTTC | CASSKASGPRDYGYTF
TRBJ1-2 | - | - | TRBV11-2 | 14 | TGTGCCAGCAGCTCCCCTAGGGAGAGCTATGGCTACACCTTC | CASSSPRESYGYTF
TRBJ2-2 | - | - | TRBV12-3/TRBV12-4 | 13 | TGTGCCAGCAGCCGACTGCATGGCGGGGAGCTGTTTTTT | CASSRLHGGELFF
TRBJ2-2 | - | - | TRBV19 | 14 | TGTGCCAGTAGTGGCGGGACAGTCACCGGGGAGCTGTTTTTT | CASSGGTVTGELFF
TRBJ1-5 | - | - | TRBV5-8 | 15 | TGTGCCAGCACGGCCCGGACTCGGAGCAATCAGCCCCAGCATTTT | CASTARTRSNQPQHF
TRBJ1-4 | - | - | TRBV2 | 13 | TGTGCCAGCAGTCAATCCAATGAGGGTGGACTGTTTTTT | CASSQSNEGGLFF
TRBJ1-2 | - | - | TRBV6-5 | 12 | TGTGCCAGCGGGGAGGGGAACTATGGCTACACCTTC | CASGEGNYGYTF
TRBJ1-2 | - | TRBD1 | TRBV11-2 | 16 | TGTGCCAGCAGCTTGGGACAGGGGGCCCCGGGGGGTGGCTACACCTTC | CASSLGQGAPGGGYTF
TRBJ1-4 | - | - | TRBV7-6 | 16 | TGTGCCAGCAGCTTTAGGGGACGGGGGCGCTTTGAAAAACTGTTTTTT | CASSFRGRGRFEKLFF
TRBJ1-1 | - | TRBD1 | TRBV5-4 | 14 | TGTGCCAGCAGCCCCGCCCCGACAGGGCTAGAAGCTTTCTTT | CASSPAPTGLEAFF
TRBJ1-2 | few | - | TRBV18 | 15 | TGTGCCAGCTCACCGCTCGACTTTCAAGCCTATGGCTACACCTTC | CASSPLDFQAYGYTF
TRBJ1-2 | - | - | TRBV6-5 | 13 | TGTGCCAGCAGTTACCAGGGGTTCTATGGCTACACCTTC | CASSYQGFYGYTF
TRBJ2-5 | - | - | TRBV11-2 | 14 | TGTGCCAGCAGCTTGACCGGGGCCCGAGAGACCCAGTACTTC | CASSLTGARETQYF
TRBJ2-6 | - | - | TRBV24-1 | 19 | TGTGCCACCAGTGCCAACCGGGACATCCGACGATCTGGGGCCAACGTCCTGACTTTC | CATSANRDIRRSGANVLTF
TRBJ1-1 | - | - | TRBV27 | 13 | TGTGCCAGCAGAGGCCCGGGGGCCTCTGAAGCTTTCTTT | CASRGPGASEAFF
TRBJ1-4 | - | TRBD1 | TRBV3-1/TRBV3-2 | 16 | TGTGCCAGCAGCCAAGAGTTAAGGGGGCCAAATGAAAAACTGTTTTTT | CASSQELRGPNEKLFF
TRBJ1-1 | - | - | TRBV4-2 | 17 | TGTGCCAGCAGCCAAGGGACGCTCCGCTGGGAGGGCACTGAAGCTTTCTTT | CASSQGTLRWEGTEAFF
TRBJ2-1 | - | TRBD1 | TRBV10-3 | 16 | TGTGCCATCAGGGCCGGGACAGGCGAGTTTTACGGTGAGCAGTTCTTC | CAIRAGTGEFYGEQFF
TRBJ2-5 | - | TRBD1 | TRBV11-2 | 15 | TGTGCCAGCAGCTTAAGCACAGGGGGCCAAGAGACCCAGTACTTC | CASSLSTGGQETQYF
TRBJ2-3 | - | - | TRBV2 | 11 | TGTGCCAGCAGTGCTCGGGGTACGCAGTATTTT | CASSARGTQYF
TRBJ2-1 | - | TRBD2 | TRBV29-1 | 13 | TGCAGCGCAGGGAGGGGCTCCTACAATGAGCAGTTCTTC | CSAGRGSYNEQFF
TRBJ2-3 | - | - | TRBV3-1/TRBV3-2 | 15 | TGTGCCAGCAGCCAAGACACGATCTCCGGTCGAACGCAGTATTTT | CASSQDTISGRTQYF
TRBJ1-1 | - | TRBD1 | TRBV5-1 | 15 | TGCGCCAGCAGCGTACAGGGGGCGCGCGGCACTGAAGCTTTCTTT | CASSVQGARGTEAFF
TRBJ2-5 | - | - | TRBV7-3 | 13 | TGTGCCAGCAGCCCCGGGATCCAAGAGACCCAGTACTTC | CASSPGIQETQYF
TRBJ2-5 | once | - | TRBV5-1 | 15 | TGCGCCAGCCGAGGCAGGGGAGGACGCCAAGAGACCCAGTACTTC | CASRGRGGRQETQYF
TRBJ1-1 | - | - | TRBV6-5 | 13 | TGTGCCAGCAGTCAGGCCCGGGACACTGAAGCTTTCTTT | CASSQARDTEAFF
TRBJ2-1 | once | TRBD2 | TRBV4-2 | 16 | TGTGCCAGCAGCCAACAAGCGGGGGGCCAGCACAATGAGCAGTTCTTC | CASSQQAGGQHNEQFF
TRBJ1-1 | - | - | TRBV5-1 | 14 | TGCGCCAGCAGCTTAGGCTCTTCTTCAGGGGAAGCTTTCTTT | CASSLGSSSGEAFF
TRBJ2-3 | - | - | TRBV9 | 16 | TGTGCCAGCAGCGTAGCGACAAGGGGAGGCACAGATACGCAGTATTTT | CASSVATRGGTDTQYF
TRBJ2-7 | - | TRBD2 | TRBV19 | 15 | TGTGCCAGTAGACTAAGCGGGAGCGGAGACTTCGAGCAGTACTTC | CASRLSGSGDFEQYF
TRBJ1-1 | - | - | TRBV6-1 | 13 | TGTGCCAGCAGTGAATCGGGGCTCACTGAAGCTTTCTTT | CASSESGLTEAFF
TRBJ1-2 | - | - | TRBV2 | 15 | TGTGCCAGCAGTGAAGAGGGTGGGTATTGGAGTGGCTACACCTTC | CASSEEGGYWSGYTF
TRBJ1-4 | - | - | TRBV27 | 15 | TGTGCCAGCAGTTTAGTTGGCAGGGGCCAGACAAAACTGTTTTTT | CASSLVGRGQTKLFF
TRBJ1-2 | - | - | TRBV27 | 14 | TGTGCCAGCAGTCTGACAGCTGGCTCGGGTGGCTACACCTTC | CASSLTAGSGGYTF